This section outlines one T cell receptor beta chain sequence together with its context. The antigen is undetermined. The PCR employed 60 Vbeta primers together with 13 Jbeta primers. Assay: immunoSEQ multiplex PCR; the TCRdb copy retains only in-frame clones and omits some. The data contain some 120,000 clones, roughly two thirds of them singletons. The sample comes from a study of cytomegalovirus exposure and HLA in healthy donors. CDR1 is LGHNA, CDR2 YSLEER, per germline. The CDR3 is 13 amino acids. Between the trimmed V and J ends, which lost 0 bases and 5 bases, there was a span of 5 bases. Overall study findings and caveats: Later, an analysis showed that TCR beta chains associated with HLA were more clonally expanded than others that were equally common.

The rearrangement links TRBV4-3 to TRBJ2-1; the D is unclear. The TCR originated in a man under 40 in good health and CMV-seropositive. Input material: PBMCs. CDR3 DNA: TGCGCCAGCAGCCAAGACAGGAACAATGAGCAGTTCTTC. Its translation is CASSQDRNNEQFF.